This T cell receptor (beta chain) derives from a study of cytomegalovirus exposure and HLA in healthy donors. Trimming shortened V by 5 bases and J by 9 bases, and 11 bases separated the two germline ends. The germline V gene encodes CDR1 SGHTA and CDR2 FQGNSA. CDR3 length: 13 amino acids. PCR employed 60 Vbeta and 13 Jbeta primers. Clones were sequenced by immunoSEQ multiplex PCR, and TCRdb holds only the in-frame ones, with some missing. Here the sample spans around 170,000 clones, approximately 84% being singletons. The specimen was PBMCs. This sequence originates from a woman between 35 and 50 years old in good health and CMV-seropositive. The chain uses TRBV7-2 and TRBJ1-6; maybe TRBD1 (6 bases). CDR3 residues: CASSPAGASPLHF. The CDR3 nucleotides read TGTGCCAGCAGCCCCGCAGGGGCTTCACCCCTCCACTTT. Looking up the rest from reference TRBV7-2 and TRBJ1-6 gives the full variable domain: GAGVSQSPSNKVTEKGKDVELRCDPISGHTALYWYRQSLGQGLEFLIYFQGNSAPDKSGLPSDRFSAERTGGSVSTLTIQRTQQEDSAVYLCASSPAGASPLHFGNGTRLTVT.